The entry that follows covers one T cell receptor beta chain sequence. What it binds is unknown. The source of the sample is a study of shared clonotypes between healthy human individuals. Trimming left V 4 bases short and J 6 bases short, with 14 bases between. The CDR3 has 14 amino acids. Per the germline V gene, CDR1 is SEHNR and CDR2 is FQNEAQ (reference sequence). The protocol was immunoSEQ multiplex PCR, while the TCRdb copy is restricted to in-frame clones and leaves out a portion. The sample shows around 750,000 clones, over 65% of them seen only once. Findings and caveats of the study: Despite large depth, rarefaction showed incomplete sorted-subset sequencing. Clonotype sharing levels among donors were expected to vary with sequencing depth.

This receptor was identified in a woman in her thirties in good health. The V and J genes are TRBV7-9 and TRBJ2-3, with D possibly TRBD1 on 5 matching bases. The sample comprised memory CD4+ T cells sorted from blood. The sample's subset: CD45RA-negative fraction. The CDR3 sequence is CASSSTDLGDTQYF. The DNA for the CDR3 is TGTGCCAGCAGCTCGACAGACCTAGGGGATACGCAGTATTTT.